This passage covers 10 T cell receptor beta chains from one sample sequenced in a study of blood T cell repertoires in COVID-19. Sequencing used immunoSEQ multiplex PCR; TCRdb keeps in-frame clones, though not all of them. The table lists 250,000 or so clones, 80% to 90% of them singletons. The sequencing sample was made of PBMCs or T cells enriched from blood (not recorded which). The receptors were gathered from a man aged 50 or older who had been exposed to COVID-19.

The chain combines TRBV5-4 with TRBJ2-1, with 7 bases that match TRBD1. Per the germline V gene, CDR1 is SGHNT and CDR2 is YYREEE (reference sequence). The ends lost 4 bases at V and 4 bases at J; junction bases unmatched: 14. CDR3 length: 17 amino acids. The CDR3 coding sequence is TGTGCCAGCAGCAGCGACCGTGGGACAGCAAAATACAATGAGCAGTTCTTC. It yields the protein CASSSDRGTAKYNEQFF.

V and J are TRBV3-1 (or the pseudogene TRBV3-2) and TRBJ1-1; the D gene is possibly TRBD1 (5 bases). CDR3 length: 13 amino acids. Trimming left V 3 bases short and J 4 bases short, with 9 bases between. Per the germline V gene, CDR1 is LGHDT and CDR2 is YNNKEL (reference sequence). DNA for the CDR3: TGTGCCAGCAGCCACAGGGAGGCCACTGAAGCTTTCTTT. This gives the protein CASSHREATEAFF.

This chain uses TRBV19 with TRBJ1-1, with a weak D call TRBD1 (6 bases). The germline CDR1 and CDR2 sequences are LNHDA and SQIVND (reference sequence). Trimming took off 5 bases at V and 0 bases at J, with 13 bases between the two ends. This CDR3 is 15 amino acids long. The CDR3 is CASSPDRIVNTEAFF. The DNA for the CDR3 is TGTGCCAGTAGTCCTGACAGGATTGTGAACACTGAAGCTTTCTTT.

The chain joins TRBV10-3 to TRBJ2-5, with TRBD1 matching over 7 bases. This CDR3 contains 13 residues. V trimming: 8 bases; J trimming: 4 bases; junction bases outside the gene matches: 7. Germline values: CDR1 ENHRY, CDR2 SYGVKD. Written as DNA, the CDR3 is TGTGCCATCCAATCGACAGGGCGAGAGACCCAGTACTTC. It yields the protein CAIQSTGRETQYF.

This rearrangement joins TRBV2 to TRBJ1-1; D ambiguous. Germline CDR1 SNHLY, CDR2 FYNNEI. V lost 2 bases, J lost 2 bases, and 9 bases lay in between. The CDR3 covers 14 residues. DNA for the CDR3: TGTGCCAGCAGTGAACGGTTTTCAAACACTGAAGCTTTCTTT. Translating it yields CASSERFSNTEAFF.

DNA for the CDR3: TGCAGCTATTCACAGCGGGCTCAAGAGACCCAGTACTTC. Its protein product is CSYSQRAQETQYF. The rearrangement links TRBV29-1 to TRBJ2-5, with D maybe TRBD2 (6 bases). V lost 8 bases to trimming and J lost 2 bases, with 15 bases between them. Germline V gives CDR1 SQVTM, CDR2 ANQGSEA. CDR3 length: 13 amino acids.

The chain recombines TRBV19 with TRBJ2-3, with TRBD1 as a possible D gene (6 bases). V lost 6 bases to trimming and J lost 3 bases, with 13 bases between them. Germline assignment: CDR1 LNHDA and CDR2 SQIVND (reference sequence). There are 14 residues in the CDR3. DNA of the CDR3: TGTGCCAGTAGATCCGACAGGAGTACAGATACGCAGTATTTT. Amino acid sequence: CASRSDRSTDTQYF.

The V gene is TRBV5-1, the J gene TRBJ1-1; no clear D gene. V shed 4 bases and J shed 1 base, with 14 bases lying between them. CDR3 length: 15 amino acids. Per the germline V gene, CDR1 is SGHRS and CDR2 is YFSETQ. The CDR3 nucleotides read TGCGCCAGCAGCGCCGGGGTCGGGCCGAACACTGAAGCTTTCTTT. This codes for CASSAGVGPNTEAFF.

This chain links TRBV7-8 with TRBJ2-7; perhaps TRBD2 as D (5 bases). CDR3 size: 15 residues. V was clipped by 0 bases and J by 6 bases, with 15 bases between them. Germline CDR1 SGHVS, CDR2 FQNEAQ. In DNA, the CDR3 is TGTGCCAGCAGCTTAGCGTTGGTGAGGGTCGTCGAGCAGTACTTC. This encodes CASSLALVRVVEQYF.

This chain uses TRBV3-1 (or the pseudogene TRBV3-2) with TRBJ1-2; 7 bases agree with TRBD1. The CDR3 length is 14 residues. The trim removed 4 bases at V and 2 bases at J, leaving 4 bases unmatched. The germline V gene encodes CDR1 LGHDT and CDR2 YNNKEL (reference sequence). CDR3 protein: CASSRGTANYGYTF. The CDR3 coding sequence is TGTGCCAGCAGCCGCGGGACAGCAAACTATGGCTACACCTTC.